These 10 T cell receptor beta chains were sequenced from one sample in a study of regulatory T cells in long-lasting Graves disease (dated by TCRdb to the early 2020s). The time point label for this specimen denotes: newly diagnosed GD, antithyroid drugs for less than 3 months. RNA was extracted from PBMCs in TRIzol for both TCR sequencing and RNA sequencing. Library preparation used multiplex PCR. TCRdb records Illumina HiSeq 4000 as the sequencer. iRepertoire HTBI primers and Arm-PCR amplification of CDR3 regions were used to construct TCR beta libraries. TCRdb passed the public sequencing reads through fastp at Q25 and MiXCR, retaining productive beta sequences. Identical CDR3 protein sequences are pooled into one entry, listed with their most common genes and DNA. Present in this sample are about 430,000 distinct CDR3 sequences, approximately 15% of which were seen just once. The top ten clonotypes cover over 7.5% of the sample.

This sample was shared with a second study, whose subject was T cells in Graves' hyperthyroidism and ophthalmopathy.

Sequencing used peripheral blood mononuclear cells (PBMCs), obtained at new diagnosis, from a patient treated with antithyroid drugs. All receptors come from a woman aged 40 to 50 with Graves disease. Donor details come from another sample of the same person, matched by shared clones.

This clonotype showed up many times. Here the CDR3 DNA reads TGTGCCAGCAGCCCTTGGGGGGCTTTAAGGGAGACCCAGTACTTC. This codes for CASSPWGALRETQYF. V and J are TRBV11-3 and TRBJ2-5; either TRBD1 or TRBD2 may fit D (6 bases each). The germline CDR1 and CDR2 sequences are SGHNT and YENEEA. The CDR3 contains 15 residues. With 5 bases removed from V and 5 bases from J, the gap between germline ends came to 18 bases.

This clonotype was found many times. The chain combines TRBV12-3 or TRBV12-4 with TRBJ2-2, with D unclear. The CDR3 is made up of 11 amino acids. V lost 4 bases and J lost 6, with 3 bases in between. The CDR3 here is CASSSAGELFF. CDR3 in DNA: TGTGCCAGCAGTTCGGCCGGGGAGCTGTTTTTT.

This clonotype was observed a handful of times. V is TRBV19 and J is TRBJ1-4; 8 bases agree with TRBD1. The J segment lost 7 bases and the V segment lost 6 bases, leaving 7 bases of the junction unmatched. Germline CDR1 and CDR2: LNHDA and SQIVND (reference sequence). This CDR3 region has 14 residues. Here the CDR3 reads CASRTGGEVEKLFF. The CDR3 nucleotides are TGTGCCAGTAGAACAGGGGGTGAGGTTGAAAAACTGTTTTTT. The complete variable domain, with remaining parts taken from reference TRBV19 and TRBJ1-4, reads DGGITQSPKYLFRKEGQNVTLSCEQNLNHDAMYWYRQDPGQGLRLIYYSQIVNDFQKGDIAEGYSVSREKKESFPLTVTSAQKNPTAFYLCASRTGGEVEKLFFGSGTQLSVL.

The V call is TRBV5-4, the J call TRBJ2-7; 9 bases map to TRBD1. The V segment lost 2 bases and the J segment 7 bases; nucleotides outside the gene matches: 4. CDR1 SGHNT and CDR2 YYREEE come from the germline V gene (reference sequence). The CDR3 is 13 residues long. This CDR3 reads CASSFPGQGEQYF. CDR3 coding DNA: TGTGCCAGCAGCTTCCCCGGACAGGGGGAGCAGTACTTC.

This clonotype was detected many times. J is TRBJ2-7 and V is TRBV30, with 8 bases lining up with TRBD2. V shed 3 bases, J shed 1 base, and the junction held 11 bases outside the gene matches. The CDR3 consists of 16 residues. Looked up from germline, CDR1 is GTSNPN and CDR2 is SVGIG (reference sequence). CDR3 sequence reads: CAWREVTSGRSYEQYF. The CDR3 DNA follows: TGTGCCTGGAGGGAGGTTACTAGCGGAAGGTCCTACGAGCAGTACTTC.

CDR3 amino acids: CASPPGRGLSGNTIYF. Here the CDR3 DNA reads TGTGCCAGCCCCCCGGGAAGGGGGCTATCCGGAAACACCATATATTTT. The chain employs TRBV19 and TRBJ1-3, with 7 bases identical to TRBD1. This CDR3 has 16 amino acids. Germline CDR1 is LNHDA and CDR2 is SQIVND (reference sequence). Trimming at V came to 9 bases and at J to 4 bases, leaving 15 bases not matched to a gene. The whole variable domain, filled in from reference TRBV19 and TRBJ1-3, reads DGGITQSPKYLFRKEGQNVTLSCEQNLNHDAMYWYRQDPGQGLRLIYYSQIVNDFQKGDIAEGYSVSREKKESFPLTVTSAQKNPTAFYLCASPPGRGLSGNTIYFGEGSWLTVV.

The chain recombines TRBV19 with TRBJ2-1; 9 bases map to TRBD2. The length of the CDR3 is 15 residues. The junction had 3 bases not matched to a gene; V was cut back by 2 bases and J by 4 bases. Germline CDR1 is LNHDA and CDR2 is SQIVND (reference sequence). For the CDR3, the DNA is TGTGCCAGTAGTATAAGCGGGAGGTCATACAATGAGCAGTTCTTC. Encoded protein: CASSISGRSYNEQFF.

This clonotype was detected many times. The V and J genes are TRBV28 and TRBJ2-7; TRBD2 matches 11 bases. CDR1 and CDR2 from the germline V gene are MDHEN and SYDVKM. The CDR3 covers 18 residues. V dropped 2 bases and J dropped 3; count of bases not matched to a gene: 12. The CDR3 DNA follows: TGTGCCAGCAGTTTAGGGGGGCTAGCGGGAGGCCTTAGCTACGAGCAGTACTTC. Translated, it gives CASSLGGLAGGLSYEQYF.

This clonotype was seen many times. The gene calls are TRBV27 and TRBJ2-3; 9 bases fit TRBD2. J was trimmed by 4 bases and V by 3 bases; bases with no gene match: 5. The CDR3 has 15 residues. Germline CDR1 reads MNHEY; CDR2 reads SMNVEV (reference sequence). CDR3 bases: TGTGCCAGCAGTTTCGGGACTAGCAGCGCAGATACGCAGTATTTT. Translating it yields CASSFGTSSADTQYF.

This clonotype has at least ten counts. Germline is not matched at one junction end, which may reflect a read error. The chain couples TRBV12-3 or TRBV12-4 to TRBJ1-1; maybe TRBD1 (5 bases). This CDR3 spans 16 amino acids. The CDR3, as DNA: TGTGCCGGCAGGCTACGGAGGGGAACGGTGAACACTGAAGCTTTCTTT. It yields the protein CAGRLRRGTVNTEAFF.